This note documents a single TCR beta chain sequence. V was trimmed by 4 bases and J by 0 bases, leaving 17 bases between them. The CDR3 is 17 residues long. Germline-derived CDR1 and CDR2 are SGHRS and YFSETQ. This record comes from a study of blood T cell repertoires in COVID-19. Study information: Sample material is recorded as cDNA or gDNA derived from T cells, B-cell-depleted T cells, or PBMCs.

Original methodology: Scientists estimated how many nucleated cells there were by amplifying reference gene primers. Only in-frame clones appear in the TCRdb table, and some are missing; sequencing was by immunoSEQ multiplex PCR. V and J calls and clone size follow that table, whereas D and trimming were derived from the DNA. The table has approximately 92,000 clones, 84% seen once. The sequencing sample was made of peripheral blood. This sequence was found in a man aged 70-80 years with active or convalescent COVID-19. The chain carries TRBV5-1 and TRBJ1-3, with D unclear. The CDR3 reads CASSTLPPEDSGNTIYF. DNA of the CDR3: TGCGCCAGCAGCACGCTCCCTCCGGAGGACTCTGGAAACACCATATATTTT.